A single sample gave rise to the 28 T cell receptor beta chains below, sequenced in a study of OX40 agonist ivuxolimab in advanced cancers. Measured with immunoSEQ multiplex PCR; TCRdb has only the in-frame clones, and not every one. The sample carries 65,000 to 95,000 clones, about 85% recorded once. This material consisted of CD4+ or CD8+ T cells sorted from blood, taken in a trial of the OX40 agonist ivuxolimab. The receptors were gathered from an adult with an advanced solid tumor such as melanoma, head and neck, liver or kidney cancer.

The chain couples TRBV27 to TRBJ1-1; D perhaps matches TRBD1 (5 bases). This CDR3 is 15 amino acids long. Trimming stripped 1 base from V and 1 base from J, with 10 bases between. CDR1 is MNHEY, CDR2 SMNVEV, per germline (reference sequence). The CDR3: CASSLYQGPNTEAFF. CDR3 sequence (DNA): TGTGCCAGCAGTTTATACCAGGGCCCGAACACTGAAGCTTTCTTT.

The chain joins TRBV28 to TRBJ2-2; D assignment may be TRBD1 or TRBD2 (6 bases each). V lost 5 bases and J lost 3, with 22 bases in between. Germline assignment: CDR1 MDHEN and CDR2 SYDVKM. The CDR3 runs 18 residues. The DNA of the CDR3 is TGTGCCAGCAGTCCTCCAGGTGGAGGGGGATCGGACACCGGGGAGCTGTTTTTT. It yields the protein CASSPPGGGGSDTGELFF.

The chain carries TRBV7-2 and TRBJ2-7; maybe TRBD1 (5 bases). CDR1 SGHTA and CDR2 FQGNSA come from the germline V gene. Between the trimmed V and J ends, which lost 5 bases and 0 bases, there was a span of 11 bases. There are 14 residues in the CDR3. CDR3 loop: CASSPTGSSYEQYF. The CDR3 region has the DNA TGTGCCAGCAGCCCAACAGGTTCCTCCTACGAGCAGTACTTC.

The chain employs TRBV9 and TRBJ2-3, with unresolved D. The germline gives CDR1 SGDLS, CDR2 YYNGEE. The V and J ends lost 7 bases and 5 bases respectively, with 14 bases between them. This CDR3 is built from 13 residues. Written as DNA, the CDR3 is TGTGCCAGCTCCGGTCTCGGAGTAGATACGCAGTATTTT. It encodes CASSGLGVDTQYF.

The chain combines TRBV7-9 with TRBJ1-1, with TRBD1 matching over 7 bases. CDR3 length: 15 amino acids. The germline V gene encodes CDR1 SEHNR and CDR2 FQNEAQ (reference sequence). V was pared by 5 bases and J by 1 base, with 7 bases of the junction left unmatched. CDR3 loop: CASSPPTGRNTEAFF. The CDR3 DNA reads as TGTGCCAGCAGCCCCCCGACAGGGAGGAACACTGAAGCTTTCTTT.

This clone occurred a few times. This rearrangement joins TRBV18 to TRBJ2-1; D uncertain. Trimming stripped 3 bases from V and 5 bases from J, with 14 bases between. This CDR3 is built from 15 residues. The germline V gene has CDR1 KGHSH and CDR2 LQKENI. Written as DNA, the CDR3 is TGTGCCAGCTCACCTACCCGGCCTGGGAACAATGAGCAGTTCTTC. Amino acids: CASSPTRPGNNEQFF. The full variable domain, completed using reference TRBV18 and TRBJ2-1, is NAGVMQNPRHLVRRRGQEARLRCSPMKGHSHVYWYRQLPEEGLKFMVYLQKENIIDESGMPKERFSAEFPKEGPSILRIQQVVRGDSAAYFCASSPTRPGNNEQFFGPGTRLTVL.

The chain uses TRBV4-1 and TRBJ1-5; no clear D. Germline V gives CDR1 MGHRA, CDR2 YSYEKL. The CDR3 runs to 15 residues. V lost 2 bases to trimming and J lost 2 bases, with 10 bases between them. This chain's CDR3 is CASSQLILGNQPQHF. CDR3 DNA: TGCGCCAGCAGCCAATTAATCTTGGGCAATCAGCCCCAGCATTTT.

This clone was found once. The V call is TRBV9, the J call TRBJ2-3; TRBD2 agrees at 7 bases. The J segment lost 0 bases and the V segment lost 4 bases, leaving 11 bases of the junction unmatched. The CDR3 has 17 amino acids. Per the germline V gene, CDR1 is SGDLS and CDR2 is YYNGEE. CDR3: CASSPRGAGTSTDTQYF. CDR3 in DNA: TGTGCCAGCAGCCCCCGAGGAGCGGGGACTAGCACAGATACGCAGTATTTT.

J is TRBJ2-1 and V is TRBV5-1; a weak D match, TRBD1 (6 bases). Germline values: CDR1 SGHRS, CDR2 YFSETQ. The V end lost 4 bases, the J end lost 1 base, and 12 bases lay between the germline ends. This CDR3 comprises 15 residues. The CDR3 protein is CASSARDNSYNEQFF. CDR3 DNA sequence: TGCGCCAGCAGCGCCAGGGACAATTCCTACAATGAGCAGTTCTTC.

This chain uses TRBV20-1 with TRBJ2-7; unclear D gene. This CDR3 region has 11 residues. Trimming cost V 4 bases and J 3 bases, with 7 bases left between them. In germline, CDR1 is DFQATT, CDR2 SNEGSKA (reference sequence). The CDR3 region is CSATPHYEQYF. DNA of the CDR3: TGCAGTGCTACACCGCACTACGAGCAGTACTTC.

The chain couples TRBV7-9 to TRBJ1-5; perhaps TRBD1 as D (6 bases). Germline values: CDR1 SEHNR, CDR2 FQNEAQ (reference sequence). There are 15 residues in the CDR3. V dropped 5 bases and J dropped 2 bases, with 13 bases sitting between them. CDR3 in amino acids: CASSTDRFGNQPQHF. CDR3 coding DNA: TGTGCCAGCAGCACCGACAGGTTTGGCAATCAGCCCCAGCATTTT.

The rearrangement uses TRBV29-1 and TRBJ2-3; D remains ambiguous. The CDR3 sequence is 14 residues long. The germline V gene encodes CDR1 SQVTM and CDR2 ANQGSEA. Trimming took off 6 bases at V and 0 bases at J, with 13 bases between the two ends. CDR3 in amino acids: CSVSSRFSTDTQYF. DNA for the CDR3: TGCAGCGTATCGTCCCGGTTTAGCACAGATACGCAGTATTTT.

The V and J genes are TRBV20-1 and TRBJ2-7, with unresolved D. Trimming removed 1 base at V and 3 bases at J, with 4 bases between. Per germline, CDR1 DFQATT and CDR2 SNEGSKA (reference sequence). The CDR3 runs to 11 residues. In DNA form, the CDR3 reads TGCAGTGCTAGAGTGGACTACGAGCAGTACTTC. Protein product: CSARVDYEQYF.

Of note for this clone: Other nucleotide sequences from this sample produce the same CDR3. The chain employs TRBV6-4 and TRBJ2-5, with 11 bases fitting TRBD2. This CDR3 contains 17 residues. Trimming cost V 8 bases and J 2 bases; bases outside gene matches: 13. Germline CDR1 and CDR2: MRHNA and SNTAGT. DNA of the CDR3: TGTGCCAGCGCAAAGCCGGGACTAGCGGAGGAGCAAGAGACCCAGTACTTC. Encoded protein: CASAKPGLAEEQETQYF.

The chain recombines TRBV28 with TRBJ1-1, with 7 bases aligning to TRBD1. This CDR3 is built from 14 residues. The germline V gene encodes CDR1 MDHEN and CDR2 SYDVKM. V was clipped by 4 bases and J by 4 bases; unmatched bases: 6. Here the CDR3 DNA reads TGTGCCAGCAGTTACAGGCCAGGGGGCACTGAAGCTTTCTTT. Its translation is CASSYRPGGTEAFF.

This clone has at least ten counts. This chain joins TRBV5-6 and TRBJ2-7; tentative D call: TRBD1 (5 bases). This CDR3 has 14 residues. Trimming took 6 bases from V and 3 from J, leaving 16 bases between them. Germline V lookup: CDR1 SGHDT, CDR2 YYEEEE. CDR3 region: CASTLGRGIYEQYF. The CDR3 DNA reads TGTGCCAGCACCCTGGGAAGGGGTATCTACGAGCAGTACTTC.

This clone came up once. The rearrangement links TRBV15 to TRBJ1-4; a possible D gene is TRBD1 (5 bases). Deletions cut 0 bases from V and 8 bases from J, with 19 bases between. The CDR3 totals 17 residues. Germline V lookup: CDR1 LNHNV, CDR2 YYDKDF (reference sequence). The CDR3: CATSRDTLQGSGEKLFF. CDR3 nucleotide sequence: TGTGCCACCAGCAGAGATACACTCCAGGGTAGCGGGGAAAAACTGTTTTTT.

The rearrangement links TRBV5-4 to TRBJ2-1, with TRBD2 matching 10 bases. V dropped 1 base and J dropped 6; count of bases not matched to a gene: 4. Germline V gene lookup returns CDR1 SGHNT and CDR2 YYREEE (reference sequence). The CDR3 is 15 residues long. The CDR3 DNA reads as TGTGCCAGCAGCTTGCAGTTAGCGGGAGGCAATGAGCAGTTCTTC. This sequence encodes CASSLQLAGGNEQFF.

The rearrangement uses TRBV7-5 and TRBJ2-5; the D segment call TRBD2 is taken from the table without a DNA check. TRBV7-5 is tagged as a pseudogene. CDR3 length: 17 amino acids. CDR3 sequence (DNA): TGTGCCAGAAGCTTCGGACTAGCCCCACGGACCCAAGAGACCCAGTACTTC. Protein sequence: CARSFGLAPRTQETQYF.

The CDR3 DNA reads as TGTGCCAGCAGCTTTGGACTGCTCCGGGGGGGGTCGGATGAGCAGTTCTTC. This codes for CASSFGLLRGGSDEQFF. This chain connects TRBV11-3 to TRBJ2-1; 8 bases map to TRBD2. Germline loops: CDR1 SGHNT, CDR2 YENEEA. This CDR3 has 17 residues. The V segment lost 3 bases and the J segment 8 bases; nucleotides outside the gene matches: 15.

This clone was observed a handful of times. Additional DNA sequences in this sample encode the identical CDR3. The chain combines TRBV6-1 with TRBJ1-3; D unresolved. V was trimmed by 1 base and J by 2 bases, leaving 6 bases between them. The CDR3 is 14 residues long. The germline CDR1 and CDR2 sequences are MNHNS and SASEGT. The CDR3, as DNA: TGTGCCAGCAGTGAAGGCAGCACTGGAAACACCATATATTTT. It is translated as CASSEGSTGNTIYF.

The gene calls are TRBV19 and TRBJ2-5; D is possibly TRBD1 (5 bases). Trimming took 5 bases from V and 5 from J, leaving 15 bases between them. The CDR3 totals 14 residues. Germline CDR1 reads LNHDA; CDR2 reads SQIVND (reference sequence). The CDR3 region is CASSWVGQGETQYF. The DNA for the CDR3 is TGTGCCAGTAGTTGGGTGGGCCAGGGTGAGACCCAGTACTTC. Supplemented by reference TRBV19 and TRBJ2-5, the full variable domain reads DGGITQSPKYLFRKEGQNVTLSCEQNLNHDAMYWYRQDPGQGLRLIYYSQIVNDFQKGDIAEGYSVSREKKESFPLTVTSAQKNPTAFYLCASSWVGQGETQYFGPGTRLLVL.

The V call is TRBV6-5, the J call TRBJ2-7; D may be TRBD2 (5 bases). The CDR3 is 13 amino acids. V shed 10 bases and J shed 7 bases, with 20 bases lying between them. Germline CDR1 MNHEY, CDR2 SVGAGI. The DNA of the CDR3 is TGTGCCACCCTGGACTCTTACCTAGGTGAGCAGTACTTC. Translating it yields CATLDSYLGEQYF.

V and J are TRBV2 and TRBJ2-7; TRBD2 matches at 9 bases. The V segment lost 8 bases and the J segment 4 bases; nucleotides outside the gene matches: 12. CDR1 is SNHLY and CDR2 is FYNNEI in the germline V gene. The length of the CDR3 is 15 residues. The CDR3 loop reads CASRLIAGDEYEQYF. The CDR3 DNA sequence: TGTGCCAGCCGCCTCATAGCGGGAGACGAGTACGAGCAGTACTTC.

The rearrangement links TRBV2 to TRBJ1-4; D not certain. Trimming shortened V by 7 bases and J by 1 base, and 10 bases separated the two germline ends. The CDR3 totals 14 residues. The germline V gene has CDR1 SNHLY and CDR2 FYNNEI. In DNA, the CDR3 is TGTGCCAGCATGCCGGGAGAAACTAATGAAAAACTGTTTTTT. It translates to CASMPGETNEKLFF.

The chain links TRBV7-3 to TRBJ2-1; maybe TRBD1 (5 bases). This CDR3 contains 13 residues. Deletions cut 4 bases from V and 5 bases from J, with 9 bases between. Germline loops: CDR1 SGHTA, CDR2 FQGTGA. CDR3 nucleotides: TGTGCCAGCAGCTCCGACAGCAACAATGAGCAGTTCTTC. As protein: CASSSDSNNEQFF.

The chain couples TRBV18 to TRBJ2-5, with 7 bases aligning to TRBD1. Germline V gene data show CDR1 as KGHSH and CDR2 as LQKENI. This CDR3 is 17 amino acids long. The J segment lost 5 bases and the V segment lost 0 bases, leaving 12 bases of the junction unmatched. CDR3 bases: TGTGCCAGCTCACCACCGGATTTGTCGACAGGGTGGGAGACCCAGTACTTC. It specifies CASSPPDLSTGWETQYF. Looking up the rest from reference TRBV18 and TRBJ2-5 gives the full variable domain: NAGVMQNPRHLVRRRGQEARLRCSPMKGHSHVYWYRQLPEEGLKFMVYLQKENIIDESGMPKERFSAEFPKEGPSILRIQQVVRGDSAAYFCASSPPDLSTGWETQYFGPGTRLLVL.

CDR3 protein: CASTTDGETQYF. The CDR3 region has the DNA TGTGCCAGCACCACAGACGGGGAGACCCAGTACTTC. This rearrangement joins TRBV2 to TRBJ2-5; unclear D gene. V shed 7 bases and J shed 5 bases, with 11 bases lying between them. The germline gives CDR1 SNHLY, CDR2 FYNNEI. This CDR3 spans 12 amino acids.